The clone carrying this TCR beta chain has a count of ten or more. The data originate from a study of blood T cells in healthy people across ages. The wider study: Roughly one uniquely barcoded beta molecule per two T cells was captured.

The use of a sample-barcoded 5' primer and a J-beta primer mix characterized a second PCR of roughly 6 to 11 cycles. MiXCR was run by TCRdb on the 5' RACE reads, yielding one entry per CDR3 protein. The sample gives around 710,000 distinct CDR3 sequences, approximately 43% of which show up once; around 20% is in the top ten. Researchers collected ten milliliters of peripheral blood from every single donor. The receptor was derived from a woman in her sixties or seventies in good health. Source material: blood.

CDR3 DNA: TGCAGCGTTTCTGGACTAGCGGGGGGTACGGATACGCAGTATTTT. It encodes CSVSGLAGGTDTQYF. This chain uses TRBV29-1 with TRBJ2-3; 14 bases map to TRBD2. V gave up 5 bases and J gave up 6 bases; unmatched junction bases: 7. CDR3 size: 15 residues. CDR1 is SQVTM, CDR2 ANQGSEA, per germline.